This T cell receptor (beta chain) was identified in a study of CD8 T cells in ankylosing spondylitis. The study, taken as a whole, reports: Roughly eight highly homologous variants made up a TCR beta motif that seemed to typify ankylosing spondylitis blood.

TCRdb redid the calling of the 5' RACE reads with MiXCR, one entry per CDR3 protein. The sample comprises about 140,000 distinct CDR3 sequences, roughly 8.4% of which are singletons, and 7.3% rests with the top ten. Trimming shortened V by 6 bases and J by 2 bases, and 11 bases separated the two germline ends. The V gene's germline CDR1 is MNHEY and CDR2 SMNVEV (reference sequence). This CDR3 comprises 14 residues. This clonotype was seen many times. The target antigen is unknown. The V gene is TRBV27, the J gene TRBJ1-5; the D is unclear. The sample was synovial fluid, either unsorted or a sorted T cell fraction (not recorded which). This clonotype was sampled from a male donor with ankylosing spondylitis. The CDR3 coding sequence is TGTGCCAGCAGCTTAGTTCGGGGCAATCAGCCCCAGCATTTT. The encoded protein is CASSLVRGNQPQHF.